Sequencing of this T cell receptor (beta chain) was carried out in a study of OX40 agonist ivuxolimab in advanced cancers. Across the whole study: Cohort: about 80% men, mean age about 62, aged roughly 23 to 79.

TCRdb keeps only in-frame clones here, not all; method: immunoSEQ multiplex PCR. The data contain some 57,000 clones, 80% to 90% of them singletons. Trimming took 1 base from V and 4 from J, leaving 14 bases between them. The CDR3 runs to 15 residues. CDR1 is SGDLS, CDR2 YYNGEE, per germline. The chain employs TRBV9 and TRBJ1-2; TRBD1 might be the D (6 bases). Sequencing was performed on CD4+ or CD8+ T cells sorted from blood, taken in a trial of the OX40 agonist ivuxolimab. The sequence came from an adult with an advanced solid tumor such as melanoma, head and neck, liver or kidney cancer. The CDR3 is CASSVTGGLGYGYTF. DNA for the CDR3: TGTGCCAGCAGCGTAACGGGGGGGCTGGGCTATGGCTACACCTTC.